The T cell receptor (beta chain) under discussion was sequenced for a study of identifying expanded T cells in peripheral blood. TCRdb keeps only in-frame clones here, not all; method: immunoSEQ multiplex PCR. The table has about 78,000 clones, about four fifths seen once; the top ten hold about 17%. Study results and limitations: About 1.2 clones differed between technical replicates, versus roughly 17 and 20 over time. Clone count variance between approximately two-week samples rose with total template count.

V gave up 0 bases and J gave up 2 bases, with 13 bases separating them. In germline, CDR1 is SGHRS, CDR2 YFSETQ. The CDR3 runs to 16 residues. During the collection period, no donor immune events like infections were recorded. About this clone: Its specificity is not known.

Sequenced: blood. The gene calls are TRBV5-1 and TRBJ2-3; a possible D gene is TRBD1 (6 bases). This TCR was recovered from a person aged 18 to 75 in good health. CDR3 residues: CASSLAGALATDTQYF. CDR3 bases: TGCGCCAGCAGCTTGGCAGGGGCCTTAGCCACAGATACGCAGTATTTT.